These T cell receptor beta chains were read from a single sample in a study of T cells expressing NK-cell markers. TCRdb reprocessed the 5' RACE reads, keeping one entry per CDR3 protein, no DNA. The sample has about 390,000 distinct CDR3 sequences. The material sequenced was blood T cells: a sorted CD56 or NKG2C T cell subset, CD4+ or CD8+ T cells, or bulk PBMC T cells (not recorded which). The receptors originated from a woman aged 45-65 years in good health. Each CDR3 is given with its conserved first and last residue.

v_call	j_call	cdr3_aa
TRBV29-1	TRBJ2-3	CSANSPGQGVTDTQYF
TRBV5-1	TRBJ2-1	CASSPLTSGRINEQFF
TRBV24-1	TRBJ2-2	CATSVGTYTGELFF
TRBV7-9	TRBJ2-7	CASSPRGNEQYF
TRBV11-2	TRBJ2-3	CASSLDGQGVTDTQYF
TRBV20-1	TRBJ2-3	CSARDIGPDTQYF
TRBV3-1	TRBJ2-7	CASSHPSGQTINYEQYF
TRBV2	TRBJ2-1	CASLDSKSSYNEQFF
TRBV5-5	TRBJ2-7	CASSGTSGRYEQYF
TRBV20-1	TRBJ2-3	CSAVPPLRTSGRDTQYF
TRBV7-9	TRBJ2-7	CASSLPLSETYEQYF
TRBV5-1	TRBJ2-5	CASSGGLETQYF
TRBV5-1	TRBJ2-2	CASRQTGTSSSGELFF
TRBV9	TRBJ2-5	CASSVYSGSETQYF
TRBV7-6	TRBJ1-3	CASSLEVLGTGNTIYF
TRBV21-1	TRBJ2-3	CARTIPEQGGDFNTDTQYF
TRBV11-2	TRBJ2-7	CASSPQGSGSIYEQYF
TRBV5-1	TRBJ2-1	CASSLFLEGVGFF
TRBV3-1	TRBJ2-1	CASSSRTSGRAWHEQFF
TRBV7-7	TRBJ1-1	CASSLEAGSLKMGTEAFF
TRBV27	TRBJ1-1	CASSLLRPDLETEAFF
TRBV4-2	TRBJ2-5	CASSHGTSPQETQYF
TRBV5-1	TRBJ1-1	CASSLLDSYTEAFF
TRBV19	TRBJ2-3	CASTPGHGLTDTQYF
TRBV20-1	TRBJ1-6	CSAQEDRARSPLHF
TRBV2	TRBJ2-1	CASTLRLARAYNEQFF
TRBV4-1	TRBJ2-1	CASSQSFHEQFF
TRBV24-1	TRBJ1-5	CATRQAPNQPQHF
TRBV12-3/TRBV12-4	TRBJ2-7	CASSRTLEVYEQYF
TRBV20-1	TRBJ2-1	CSARGTNVYNEQFF
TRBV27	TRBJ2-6	CASSFLGANVLTF
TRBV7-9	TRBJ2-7	CASSTRTSGSSSYEQYF
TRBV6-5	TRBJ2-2	CASAREGTGAGELFF
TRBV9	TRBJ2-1	CASSPQNIAGYNEQFF
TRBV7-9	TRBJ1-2	CASSGAGTSFHGYTF
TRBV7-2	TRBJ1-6	CASSATDRGNSPLHF
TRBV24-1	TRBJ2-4	CATSDPGPKNIQYF
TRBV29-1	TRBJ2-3	CSVEARSGSASTDTQYF
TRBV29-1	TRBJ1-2	CSGDRLWGYGYTF
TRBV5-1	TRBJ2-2	CASSLAQDATGELFF
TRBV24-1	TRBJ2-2	CATSEPTGAGELFF
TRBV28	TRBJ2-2	CASRLAHPTGELFF
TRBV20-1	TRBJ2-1	CSARGPRDGEQFF
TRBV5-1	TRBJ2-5	CASSTNAPTGETQYF
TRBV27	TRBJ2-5	CASSPRLPGQQETQYF
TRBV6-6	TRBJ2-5	CASGTTDPETQYF
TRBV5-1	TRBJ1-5	CASSPGQGNQPQHF
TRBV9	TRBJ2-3	CASSVAFWVAGGADTQYF